These 11 T cell receptor beta chains share one sample of origin, sequenced in a study of cytomegalovirus exposure and HLA in healthy donors. The study ran its PCR with 60 Vbeta and 13 Jbeta primers. The repertoire was sequenced with immunoSEQ multiplex PCR; TCRdb's copy has only in-frame clones and lacks some. The sample has approximately 58,000 clones; about 80% are singletons. The sample consisted of PBMCs. These receptors were collected from a man aged 25 to 40 in good health and CMV-seronegative.

This rearrangement joins TRBV5-6 to TRBJ1-2; D remains ambiguous. V gave up 0 bases and J gave up 13 bases, with 13 bases separating them. Germline loops: CDR1 SGHDT, CDR2 YYEEEE. The length of the CDR3 is 12 residues. This chain's CDR3 is CASSLGAGGGTF. The CDR3 DNA reads TGTGCCAGCAGCTTGGGTGCGGGTGGTGGCACCTTC.

The chain couples TRBV19 to TRBJ2-4; 7 nucleotides agree with TRBD1. The CDR3 runs 17 residues. V shed 1 base, J shed 0 bases, and the junction held 6 bases outside the gene matches. The V gene's germline CDR1 is LNHDA and CDR2 SQIVND (reference sequence). This chain's CDR3 is CASSIVGTVLAKNIQYF. The DNA of the CDR3 is TGTGCCAGTAGTATAGTCGGGACAGTTCTAGCCAAAAACATTCAGTACTTC.

V usage is TRBV9 and J usage is TRBJ2-1, with 7 bases identical to TRBD2. V shed 4 bases, J shed 0 bases, and the junction held 4 bases outside the gene matches. Per germline, CDR1 SGDLS and CDR2 YYNGEE. The CDR3 sequence is 15 residues long. The CDR3 here is CASSPRGSSYNEQFF. For the CDR3, the DNA is TGTGCCAGCAGCCCGCGCGGGAGCTCCTACAATGAGCAGTTCTTC.

V and J are TRBV28 and TRBJ1-1; a weak D match, TRBD1 (5 bases). The CDR3 covers 15 residues. Germline CDR1 MDHEN, CDR2 SYDVKM. The germline V and J ends were trimmed by 7 bases and 1 base, with 16 bases remaining between them. This CDR3 reads CASTITQDRNTEAFF. The DNA for the CDR3 is TGTGCCAGCACAATCACCCAAGACAGGAACACTGAAGCTTTCTTT.

V is TRBV11-3 and J is TRBJ2-2; 10 bases map to TRBD1. In germline, CDR1 is SGHNT, CDR2 YENEEA. This CDR3 is built from 14 residues. Trimming cost V 8 bases and J 5 bases; bases outside gene matches: 5. The CDR3 spells CASRPGQGTGELFF. The CDR3 nucleotides read TGTGCCAGCCGTCCGGGACAGGGGACCGGGGAGCTGTTTTTT.

V and J are TRBV5-5 and TRBJ1-5; a weak D match, TRBD1 (6 bases). The CDR3 covers 15 residues. V dropped 7 bases and J dropped 2 bases, with 16 bases sitting between them. The germline gives CDR1 SGHKS, CDR2 YYEKEE (reference sequence). The CDR3, as DNA: TGTGCCAGCGGCCTACAGGGCGATGGCAATCAGCCCCAGCATTTT. This encodes CASGLQGDGNQPQHF.

The chain is built from TRBV5-1 and TRBJ2-1; D possibly corresponds to TRBD1 (5 bases). CDR3 length equals 15 residues. CDR1 and CDR2 (germline): SGHRS, YFSETQ. The ends were cut back, 3 bases at V and 0 bases at J, with 10 bases in the middle. CDR3 DNA: TGCGCCAGCAGCTCGTATAGGGGCTCCTACAATGAGCAGTTCTTC. It translates to CASSSYRGSYNEQFF.

The rearrangement joins TRBV14 to TRBJ2-5; D uncertain. The CDR3 contains 15 residues. V gave up 0 bases and J gave up 0 bases, with 8 bases separating them. Germline V gene data show CDR1 as SGHDN and CDR2 as FVKESK. This chain's CDR3 is CASSQEGRYQETQYF. DNA of the CDR3: TGTGCCAGCAGCCAAGAGGGCCGGTACCAAGAGACCCAGTACTTC.

The chain recombines TRBV5-4 with TRBJ1-2; 11 positions agree with TRBD1. There are 15 residues in the CDR3. Per the germline V gene, CDR1 is SGHNT and CDR2 is YYREEE (reference sequence). The trim removed 4 bases at V and 7 bases at J, leaving 9 bases unmatched. CDR3 DNA: TGTGCCAGCAGCCTATCCGGGACAGGGGGTCGTGGCTACACCTTC. Translating gives CASSLSGTGGRGYTF.

V gene TRBV27 combines with J gene TRBJ2-7; the match to TRBD1 covers 9 bases. The junction had 10 bases not matched to a gene; V was cut back by 2 bases and J by 5 bases. This CDR3 has 16 residues. Germline assignment: CDR1 MNHEY and CDR2 SMNVEV (reference sequence). CDR3 bases: TGTGCCAGCAGTTTAGAAGGGACAGGGCCTGAGGACGAGCAGTACTTC. Encoded protein: CASSLEGTGPEDEQYF.

This chain joins TRBV16 and TRBJ2-5, with TRBD2 as a possible D gene (5 bases). The CDR3 is 14 residues long. V lost 0 bases and J lost 5, with 10 bases in between. Germline V gives CDR1 KGHSY, CDR2 FQNENV. CDR3 amino acids: CASSQSLGEETQYF. The CDR3 DNA sequence: TGTGCCAGCAGCCAATCGCTGGGAGAGGAGACCCAGTACTTC. The whole variable domain, remainder taken from reference TRBV16 and TRBJ2-5, is GEEVAQTPKHLVRGEGQKAKLYCAPIKGHSYVFWYQQVLKNEFKFLISFQNENVFDETGMPKERFSAKCLPNSPCSLEIQATKLEDSAVYFCASSQSLGEETQYFGPGTRLLVL.